This is a list of T cell receptor beta chains from one sample in a study of PD-1 blockade in classical Hodgkin lymphoma. TCRdb's table, derived via immunoSEQ multiplex PCR, lists solely in-frame clones and lacks some. Of over 80,000 clones listed, just under 95% are singletons. The sample was peripheral blood mononuclear cells (PBMCs), taken at baseline. The receptors were gathered from a human donor with classical Hodgkin lymphoma. CDR3s include the opening cysteine and the closing phenylalanine or tryptophan. A D gene is named only where the DNA matches it firmly. Not all rows give a size; the values are once, few, many and, for expanded clones, a class.

TRBV7-4	TRBJ1-1	.	.	CASSLGENTEAFF	TGTGCCAGCAGCTTAGGGGAGAACACTGAAGCTTTCTTT
TRBV7-9	TRBJ2-1	.	TRBD2	CASSGDRQGLADNNEQFF	TGTGCCAGCAGCGGGGACAGGCAGGGACTAGCGGATAACAATGAGCAGTTCTTC
TRBV6-1	TRBJ1-1	.	.	CASSEALTRVRSNTEAFF	TGTGCCAGCAGTGAAGCGCTTACGAGGGTTAGGTCGAACACTGAAGCTTTCTTT
TRBV10-3	TRBJ2-1	once	TRBD2	CASESGSGINNEQFF	TGTGCCAGCGAAAGCGGGAGTGGGATTAACAATGAGCAGTTCTTC
TRBV2	TRBJ2-1	.	TRBD2	CASSVWTSGAYNEQFF	TGTGCCAGCAGTGTGTGGACTAGCGGTGCCTACAATGAGCAGTTCTTC
TRBV7-9	TRBJ1-5	once	TRBD1	CASSLGQGDPFQHF	TGTGCCAGCAGCTTAGGACAGGGGGACCCATTCCAGCATTTT
TRBV29-1	TRBJ2-1	.	.	CSVEAAYNEQFF	TGCAGCGTTGAGGCAGCATACAATGAGCAGTTCTTC
TRBV29-1	TRBJ1-1	.	.	CSVGRVAFF	TGCAGCGTTGGGCGGGTCGCTTTCTTT
TRBV7-9	TRBJ1-1	.	TRBD1	CASSPGTAHWAFF	TGTGCCAGCAGCCCTGGGACAGCCCACTGGGCTTTCTTT
TRBV9	TRBJ2-3	.	TRBD2	CASSVASGLAASTDTQYF	TGTGCCAGCAGCGTAGCTTCTGGACTAGCAGCTAGCACAGATACGCAGTATTTT
TRBV28	TRBJ1-3	.	.	CASSLGVPGSGNTIYF	TGTGCCAGCAGTTTAGGGGTCCCCGGCTCTGGAAACACCATATATTTT
TRBV28	TRBJ2-7	.	.	CASSLVREDPYEQYF	TGTGCCAGCAGTTTAGTCAGGGAGGATCCCTACGAGCAGTACTTC
TRBV5-8	TRBJ2-7	.	.	CASRRTGLYEQYF	TGTGCCAGCAGGCGGACTGGGTTATACGAGCAGTACTTC
TRBV7-9	TRBJ2-1	.	TRBD2	CASSRNPGLAGVNEQFF	TGTGCCAGCAGCCGTAATCCGGGACTAGCGGGTGTTAATGAGCAGTTCTTC
TRBV2	TRBJ2-7	.	.	CAISGTGSYEQYF	TGTGCCATTTCCGGGACTGGGTCCTACGAGCAGTACTTC
TRBV19	TRBJ1-2	once	.	CASLPGRAYGYTF	TGTGCCAGTCTTCCCGGCAGAGCCTATGGCTACACCTTC
TRBV5-6	TRBJ2-7	.	TRBD1	CASSQDRGIGEQYF	TGTGCCAGCAGCCAAGACAGGGGGATCGGCGAGCAGTACTTC
TRBV19	TRBJ2-7	.	TRBD1	CASSPPTGPSYEQYF	TGTGCCAGTAGTCCCCCGACAGGGCCATCCTACGAGCAGTACTTC
TRBV2	TRBJ2-2	.	.	CASSENRASTGELFF	TGTGCCAGCAGTGAAAACAGGGCGTCCACCGGGGAGCTGTTTTTT
TRBV5-4	TRBJ1-5	once	TRBD1	CASSLAGGQPQHF	TGTGCCAGCAGCTTGGCAGGGGGACAGCCCCAGCATTTT
TRBV7-9	TRBJ2-7	.	.	CASSAPQTARRYF	TGTGCCAGCAGCGCCCCGCAGACCGCCCGGCGGTACTTC
TRBV4-2	TRBJ1-5	.	TRBD1	CASSQETGSSNQPQHF	TGTGCCAGCAGCCAGGAGACAGGGTCCAGCAATCAGCCCCAGCATTTT
TRBV4-1	TRBJ2-7	.	.	CASSQVEQGSYEQYF	TGCGCCAGCAGCCAAGTGGAACAGGGCTCCTACGAGCAGTACTTC
TRBV7-9	TRBJ2-1	.	.	CASSLRTSIIQFF	TGTGCCAGCAGCTTAAGGACCTCAATTATTCAGTTCTTC
TRBV7-2	TRBJ1-3	.	.	CASSLAGYSGNTIYF	TGTGCCAGCAGCTTGGCCGGTTACTCTGGAAACACCATATATTTT
TRBV27	TRBJ2-1	.	TRBD2	CASSLAGGVYNEQFF	TGTGCCAGCAGCCTAGCGGGAGGGGTATACAATGAGCAGTTCTTC
TRBV5-1	TRBJ2-1	.	.	CASRGGGTYNEQFF	TGCGCCAGCAGAGGGGGAGGGACATACAATGAGCAGTTCTTC
TRBV12-5	TRBJ2-5	once	.	CASGLAPIAQETQYF	TGTGCTAGTGGTTTGGCGCCTATTGCCCAAGAGACCCAGTACTTC
TRBV25-1	TRBJ2-5	.	TRBD1	CASRDRGATQYF	TGTGCCAGCAGGGACAGGGGTGCGACCCAGTACTTC
TRBV5-1	TRBJ2-2	.	TRBD1	CASSLPTGGNPNTGELFF	TGCGCCAGCAGCTTGCCCACAGGGGGCAACCCCAACACCGGGGAGCTGTTTTTT
TRBV11-3	TRBJ2-1	.	TRBD2	CASSSGLAGASYNEQFF	TGTGCCAGCAGCTCCGGACTAGCGGGCGCATCCTACAATGAGCAGTTCTTC
TRBV6-5	TRBJ2-4	.	.	CASSYLKAGKNIQYF	TGTGCCAGCAGTTACCTAAAGGCGGGGAAAAACATTCAGTACTTC
TRBV9	TRBJ1-4	.	.	CASSVGQNEKLFF	TGTGCCAGCAGCGTAGGACAGAATGAAAAACTGTTTTTT
TRBV28	TRBJ2-6	once	.	CASRGLSSGANVLTF	TGTGCCAGCAGGGGATTAAGCTCTGGGGCCAACGTCCTGACTTTC
TRBV4-1	TRBJ1-4	.	TRBD1	CASSPFGQGRYEKLFF	TGCGCCAGCAGCCCATTCGGACAGGGCCGGTACGAAAAACTGTTTTTT
TRBV7-9	TRBJ2-1	.	TRBD2	CATSKAGGTSYNEQFF	TGTGCCACGTCAAAGGCGGGAGGGACCTCCTACAATGAGCAGTTCTTC
TRBV4-1	TRBJ1-1	.	TRBD1	CASSHVTGFYTEAFF	TGCGCCAGCAGCCACGTGACAGGGTTCTACACTGAAGCTTTCTTT